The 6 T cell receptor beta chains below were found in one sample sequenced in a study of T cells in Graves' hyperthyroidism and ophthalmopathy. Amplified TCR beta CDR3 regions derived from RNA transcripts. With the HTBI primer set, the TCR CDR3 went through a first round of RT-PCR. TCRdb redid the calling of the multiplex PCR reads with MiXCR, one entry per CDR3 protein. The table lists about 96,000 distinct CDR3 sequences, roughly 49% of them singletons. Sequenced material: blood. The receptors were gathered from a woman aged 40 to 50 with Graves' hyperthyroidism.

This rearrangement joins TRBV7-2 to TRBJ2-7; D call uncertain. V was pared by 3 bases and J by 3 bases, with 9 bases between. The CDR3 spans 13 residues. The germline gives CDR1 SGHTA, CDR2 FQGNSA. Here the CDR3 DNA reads TGTGCCAGCAGCTTCATCGGGCGCTACGAGCAGTACTTC. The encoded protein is CASSFIGRYEQYF.

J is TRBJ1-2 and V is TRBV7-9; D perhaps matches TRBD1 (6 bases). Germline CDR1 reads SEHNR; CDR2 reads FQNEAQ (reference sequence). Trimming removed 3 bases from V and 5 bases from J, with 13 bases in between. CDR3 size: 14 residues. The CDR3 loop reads CASSFRTDNYGYTF. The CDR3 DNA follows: TGTGCCAGCAGCTTTCGGACAGACAATTATGGCTACACCTTC.

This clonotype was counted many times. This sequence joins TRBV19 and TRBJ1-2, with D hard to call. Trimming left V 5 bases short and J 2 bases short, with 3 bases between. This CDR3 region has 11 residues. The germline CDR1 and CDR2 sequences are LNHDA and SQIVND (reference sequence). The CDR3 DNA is TGTGCCAGTAGTCAGAACTATGGCTACACCTTC. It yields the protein CASSQNYGYTF.

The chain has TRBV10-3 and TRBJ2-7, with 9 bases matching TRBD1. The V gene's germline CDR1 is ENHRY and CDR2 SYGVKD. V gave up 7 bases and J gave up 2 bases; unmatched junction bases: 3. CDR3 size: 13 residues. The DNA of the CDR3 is TGTGCCATCAACCGGGACAGGGCCTACGAGCAGTACTTC. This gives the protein CAINRDRAYEQYF.

CDR3 region: CALRGETQYF. CDR3 sequence (DNA): TGTGCCCTTCGGGGGGAGACCCAGTACTTC. J is TRBJ2-5 and V is TRBV25-1, with D perhaps matching TRBD2 (6 bases). Looked up from germline, CDR1 is MGHDK and CDR2 is SYGVNS. The CDR3 loop spans 10 amino acids. Trimming cost V 11 bases and J 5 bases, with 9 bases left between them.

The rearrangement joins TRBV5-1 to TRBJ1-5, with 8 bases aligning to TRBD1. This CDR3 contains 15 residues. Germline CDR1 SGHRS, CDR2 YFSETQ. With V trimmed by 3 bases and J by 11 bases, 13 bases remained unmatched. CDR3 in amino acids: CASSSGTGGQETQHF. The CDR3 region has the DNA TGCGCCAGCAGCTCGGGGACAGGAGGCCAAGAGACCCAGCATTTT.